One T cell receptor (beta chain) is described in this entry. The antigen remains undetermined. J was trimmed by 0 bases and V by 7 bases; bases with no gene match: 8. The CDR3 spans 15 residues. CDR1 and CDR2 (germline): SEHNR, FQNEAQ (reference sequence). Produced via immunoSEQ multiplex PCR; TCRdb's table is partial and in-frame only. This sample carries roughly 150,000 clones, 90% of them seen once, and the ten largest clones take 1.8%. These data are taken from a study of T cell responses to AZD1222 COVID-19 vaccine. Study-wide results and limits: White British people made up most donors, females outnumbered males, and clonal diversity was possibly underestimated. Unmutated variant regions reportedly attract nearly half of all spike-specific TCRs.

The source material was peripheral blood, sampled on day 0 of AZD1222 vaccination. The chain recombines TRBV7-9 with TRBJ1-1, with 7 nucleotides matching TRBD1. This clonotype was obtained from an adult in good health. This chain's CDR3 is CASIPGGGMNTEAFF. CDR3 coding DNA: TGTGCCAGCATCCCAGGAGGGGGCATGAACACTGAAGCTTTCTTT.